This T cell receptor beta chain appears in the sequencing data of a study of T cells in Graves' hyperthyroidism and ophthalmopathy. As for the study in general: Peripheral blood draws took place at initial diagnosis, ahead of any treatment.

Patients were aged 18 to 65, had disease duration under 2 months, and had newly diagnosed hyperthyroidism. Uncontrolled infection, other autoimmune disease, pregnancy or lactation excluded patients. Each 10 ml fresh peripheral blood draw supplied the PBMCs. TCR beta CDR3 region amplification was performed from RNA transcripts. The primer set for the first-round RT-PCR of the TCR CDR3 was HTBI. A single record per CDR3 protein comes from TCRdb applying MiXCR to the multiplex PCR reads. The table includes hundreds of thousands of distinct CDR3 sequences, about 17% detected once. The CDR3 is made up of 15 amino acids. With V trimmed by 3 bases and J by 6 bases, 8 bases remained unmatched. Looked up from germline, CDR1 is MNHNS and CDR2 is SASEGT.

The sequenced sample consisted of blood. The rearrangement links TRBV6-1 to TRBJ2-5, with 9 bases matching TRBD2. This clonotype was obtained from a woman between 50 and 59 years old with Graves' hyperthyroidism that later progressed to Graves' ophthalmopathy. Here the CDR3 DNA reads TGTGCCAGCAGTGATTTAGCGGGGGAGGGGAAGACCCAGTACTTC. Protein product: CASSDLAGEGKTQYF.